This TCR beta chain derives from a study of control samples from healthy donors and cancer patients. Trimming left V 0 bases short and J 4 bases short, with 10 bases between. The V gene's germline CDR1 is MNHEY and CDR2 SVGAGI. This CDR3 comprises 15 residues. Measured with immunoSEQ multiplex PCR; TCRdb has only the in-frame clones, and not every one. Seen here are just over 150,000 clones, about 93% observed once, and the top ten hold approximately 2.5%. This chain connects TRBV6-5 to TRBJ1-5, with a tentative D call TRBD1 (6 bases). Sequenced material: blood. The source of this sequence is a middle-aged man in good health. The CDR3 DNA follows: TGTGCCAGCAGTTACTCCGGCCAGGGGAATCAGCCCCAGCATTTT. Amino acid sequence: CASSYSGQGNQPQHF.